This TCR beta chain was identified in a study of blood T cell repertoires in COVID-19. Study overall: Sample material is recorded as cDNA or gDNA derived from T cells, B-cell-depleted T cells, or PBMCs.

The protocol was immunoSEQ multiplex PCR, while the TCRdb copy is restricted to in-frame clones and leaves out a portion. The sample yields approximately 250,000 clones, 88% seen once. CDR3 length: 14 amino acids. The V and J ends lost 4 bases and 6 bases, in that order; junction bases with no gene match: 8. The germline V gene encodes CDR1 KGHSH and CDR2 LQKENI. The chain combines TRBV18 with TRBJ1-2; TRBD1 matches 7 bases. Material for sequencing was PBMCs or T cells enriched from blood (not recorded which). The clonotype was recovered from a woman aged 25 to 39 who had recovered from COVID-19. The CDR3 is CASSQEQGRNGYTF. CDR3 coding DNA: TGTGCCAGCTCACAGGAACAGGGGCGTAATGGCTACACCTTC.